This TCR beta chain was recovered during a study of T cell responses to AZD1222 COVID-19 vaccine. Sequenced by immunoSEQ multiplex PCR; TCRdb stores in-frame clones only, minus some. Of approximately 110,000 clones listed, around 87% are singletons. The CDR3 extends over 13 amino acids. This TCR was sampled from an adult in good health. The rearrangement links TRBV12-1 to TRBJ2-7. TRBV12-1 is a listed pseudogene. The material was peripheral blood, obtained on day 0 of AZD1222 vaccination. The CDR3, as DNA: TGTGCCAGCAGCTTTACGGCTTCCCACGAGCAGTACTTC. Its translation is CASSFTASHEQYF.